This TCR beta chain was sequenced during a study of cytomegalovirus exposure and HLA in healthy donors. Looked up from germline, CDR1 is SGHRS and CDR2 is YFSETQ. The CDR3 has 17 residues. With 3 bases removed from V and 2 bases from J, the gap between germline ends came to 21 bases. PCR involved 60 Vbeta and 13 Jbeta primers. Measured with immunoSEQ multiplex PCR; TCRdb has only the in-frame clones, and not every one. Of a few hundred thousand clones in the sample, approximately 80% are singletons; the top ten hold over 1.1%. The material sequenced was PBMCs. The sequence came from a girl aged 10-17 years in good health and CMV-seronegative. The chain couples TRBV5-1 to TRBJ2-7, with D possibly being TRBD2 (6 bases). The CDR3 spells CASSYGGTAAGPYEQYF. DNA of the CDR3: TGCGCCAGCAGCTACGGTGGAACCGCGGCGGGGCCCTACGAGCAGTACTTC.